The following is a T cell receptor (beta chain) sequence with its context. Antigen unknown. The sample belongs to a study of post-analysis software for immune sequencing data. Notes on the study in general: Elevated frequency relative to controls characterized several TRBV segments in patients, TRBV5-6, TRBV5-1 and TRBV20-1 among them.

The TCR beta cDNA libraries contained unique molecular identifiers. Each batch of roughly 1 to 11 million T cells produced approximately 470,000 cDNA molecules. In TCRdb, the PCR reads were re-called with MiXCR into one record per CDR3 protein. The data show 450,000 or so distinct CDR3 sequences, under 55% seen once. Germline V lookup: CDR1 SGHTA, CDR2 FQGNSA. V lost 2 bases and J lost 1; bases outside the gene matches: 11. The CDR3 contains 20 residues. The TCR sequence derives from a girl aged 10 to 17 with multiple sclerosis. This rearrangement joins TRBV7-2 to TRBJ2-3; 14 bases are a match to TRBD2. Sequencing used blood. The CDR3: CASSLIGTSGSGVGTDTQYF. DNA of the CDR3: TGTGCCAGCAGCTTAATCGGGACTAGCGGGAGTGGGGTGGGCACAGATACGCAGTATTTT.